A single sample is the source of the 15 T cell receptor beta chains below, sequenced in a study of T cells in Graves' hyperthyroidism and ophthalmopathy (dated by TCRdb to the late 2010s). Preparation of the library involved multiplex PCR. Sequencing took place on an Illumina HiSeq 2000. TCR beta CDR3 regions were amplified from RNA transcripts. The first round of RT-PCR for the TCR CDR3 was performed with the HTBI primer set and the Qiagen OneStep RT-PCR kit. The public reads were reanalyzed by TCRdb: fastp trimming at Q25, MiXCR alignment, in-frame beta chains only. For every CDR3 protein sequence, its rows merge into one entry that carries the most common genes and DNA. The sample records about 280,000 distinct CDR3 sequences, 25% of which are singletons. Jointly, the top ten make up about a quarter of the sample. The sequenced material came from blood. The receptors come from a man aged 35 to 55 with Graves' hyperthyroidism that later progressed to Graves' ophthalmopathy.

This clonotype was found many times. The chain combines TRBV11-2 with TRBJ1-2; D is perhaps TRBD1 (6 bases). V lost 5 bases, J lost 6 bases, and 13 bases lay in between. CDR3 length: 13 amino acids. Per the germline V gene, CDR1 is SGHAT and CDR2 is FQNNGV. This chain's CDR3 is CASSPNRENGYTF. As DNA, the CDR3 is TGTGCCAGCAGCCCCAACAGGGAGAATGGCTACACCTTC. Variable domain in full (rest from reference TRBV11-2 and TRBJ1-2): EAGVAQSPRYKIIEKRQSVAFWCNPISGHATLYWYQQILGQGPKLLIQFQNNGVVDDSQLPKDRFSAERLKGVDSTLKIQPAKLEDSAVYLCASSPNRENGYTFGSGTRLTVV.

This clonotype was found a few times. The V call is TRBV10-3, the J call TRBJ1-1, with D maybe TRBD1 (5 bases). The germline CDR1 and CDR2 sequences are ENHRY and SYGVKD. V lost 11 bases, J lost 1 base, and 14 bases lay in between. The CDR3 sequence is 13 residues long. Here the CDR3 DNA reads TGTGCCGCCCGGGGGACGAGGAACACTGAAGCTTTCTTT. Protein sequence: CAARGTRNTEAFF.

This clonotype was observed at least ten times. V is TRBV10-3 and J is TRBJ2-5, with 7 bases aligning to TRBD1. Germline lookup yields CDR1 ENHRY and CDR2 SYGVKD. Trimming at V came to 7 bases and at J to 2 bases, leaving 4 bases not matched to a gene. The CDR3 sequence is 13 residues long. CDR3 nucleotides: TGTGCCATCAAAGGGACAGAACAAGAGACCCAGTACTTC. Amino acid sequence: CAIKGTEQETQYF.

This clonotype was counted ten times or more. The genes are TRBV12-3 or TRBV12-4 and TRBJ1-2, with D uncertain. V lost 2 bases and J lost 8, with 12 bases in between. This CDR3 spans 13 amino acids. This chain's CDR3 is CASSLIGVWGYTF. For the CDR3, the DNA is TGTGCCAGCAGTTTAATCGGGGTTTGGGGCTACACCTTC.

Many counts were recorded for this clonotype. V and J are TRBV25-1 and TRBJ1-1, with TRBD1 identical over 9 bases. Per germline, CDR1 MGHDK and CDR2 SYGVNS. V gave up 3 bases and J gave up 3 bases; unmatched junction bases: 14. This CDR3 spans 18 amino acids. The CDR3 region is CASSDSTGGTLVYTEAFF. CDR3 nucleotides: TGTGCCAGCAGTGACTCGACAGGGGGAACGTTGGTGTACACTGAAGCTTTCTTT.

This clonotype was counted at least ten times. This chain links TRBV7-9 with TRBJ1-1; D is unclear. The CDR3 is 13 amino acids. V dropped 4 bases and J dropped 5 bases, with 11 bases sitting between them. Looked up from germline, CDR1 is SEHNR and CDR2 is FQNEAQ (reference sequence). CDR3 loop: CASSYEGVTEAFF. CDR3 sequence (DNA): TGTGCCAGCAGCTATGAGGGTGTTACTGAAGCTTTCTTT.

This clonotype has at least ten counts. This chain links TRBV6-5 with TRBJ1-1; D gene ambiguous. V gave up 6 bases and J gave up 4 bases, with 12 bases separating them. Germline V gene sequence: CDR1 MNHEY, CDR2 SVGAGI. CDR3 length: 13 residues. In DNA, the CDR3 is TGTGCCAGCAGCCTCGAGGGTTTCACTGAAGCTTTCTTT. This encodes CASSLEGFTEAFF.

This clonotype was counted ten times or more. J is TRBJ1-2 and V is TRBV6-5; 7 bases line up with TRBD1. The CDR3 sequence is 13 residues long. The V gene end was trimmed by 7 bases and the J gene end by 3 bases; junction bases not matched to a gene: 5. CDR1 and CDR2 from the germline V gene are MNHEY and SVGAGI. The DNA for the CDR3 is TGTGCCAGCAAAAGGACAGGCTACTATGGCTACACCTTC. It encodes CASKRTGYYGYTF.

This clonotype has a count of ten or more. The rearrangement uses TRBV7-1 and TRBJ2-7; 9 bases are shared with TRBD2. TRBV7-1 has ORF status, its function being uncertain. This CDR3 is built from 20 residues. Losses at the gene ends were 3 bases for V and 7 bases for J; bases not matched to a gene: 25. CDR3 region: CASSSIQTVLREGRSGEQYF. CDR3 in DNA: TGTGCCAGCAGCTCGATTCAAACGGTTTTGCGGGAGGGCCGTTCGGGTGAGCAGTACTTC.

This clonotype was observed many times. The chain uses TRBV13 and TRBJ2-7; 7 bases line up with TRBD1. The CDR3 loop spans 16 amino acids. CDR1 and CDR2 (germline): PRHDT, FYEKMQ (reference sequence). V trimming: 2 bases; J trimming: 4 bases; junction bases outside the gene matches: 11. The CDR3 nucleotides are TGTGCCAGCAGCTTAAACCTACAGGGGAATCGGTACGAGCAGTACTTC. This codes for CASSLNLQGNRYEQYF.

This clonotype was found many times. The V call is TRBV5-1, the J call TRBJ2-7; D is uncertain. Germline loops: CDR1 SGHRS, CDR2 YFSETQ. V lost 0 bases and J lost 2, with 9 bases in between. CDR3 size: 14 residues. CDR3 sequence (DNA): TGCGCCAGCAGCTTGGCCGGCCTTCCCTACGAGCAGTACTTC. It yields the protein CASSLAGLPYEQYF.

At least ten counts were recorded for this clonotype. The chain has TRBV6-2 or TRBV6-3 and TRBJ2-5; D uncertain. The V gene's germline CDR1 is MNHEY and CDR2 SVGEGT. This CDR3 is 13 amino acids long. V lost 5 bases and J 2 bases, leaving 9 bases between the germline ends. This CDR3 reads CASSRHTQETQYF. CDR3 bases: TGTGCCAGCAGTCGCCATACGCAAGAGACCCAGTACTTC.

This clonotype appeared many times. This chain connects TRBV7-8 to TRBJ1-1, with D uncertain. CDR1 and CDR2 from the germline V gene are SGHVS and FQNEAQ. Trimming pared 6 bases from V and 1 base from J, leaving 15 bases between. The CDR3 has 15 residues. CDR3 DNA: TGTGCCAGCAGGATAGAGGTCGGCCGGAACACTGAAGCTTTCTTT. It specifies CASRIEVGRNTEAFF.

The chain carries TRBV6-1 and TRBJ2-7; 9 bases match TRBD1. CDR3 size: 14 residues. Trimming at V came to 4 bases and at J to 4 bases, leaving 5 bases not matched to a gene. Germline lookup yields CDR1 MNHNS and CDR2 SASEGT. The CDR3 spells CASSVSGTGYEQYF. The CDR3 DNA sequence: TGTGCCAGCAGTGTTTCCGGGACAGGGTACGAGCAGTACTTC.

This clonotype was counted ten times or more. The V gene is TRBV7-9, the J gene TRBJ2-7; no reliable D call. The CDR3 is made up of 15 amino acids. Trimming took off 5 bases at V and 2 bases at J, with 16 bases between the two ends. Per germline, CDR1 SEHNR and CDR2 FQNEAQ (reference sequence). CDR3 amino acids: CASSPSDARPYEQYF. CDR3 DNA sequence: TGTGCCAGCAGCCCATCGGACGCCAGGCCCTACGAGCAGTACTTC.